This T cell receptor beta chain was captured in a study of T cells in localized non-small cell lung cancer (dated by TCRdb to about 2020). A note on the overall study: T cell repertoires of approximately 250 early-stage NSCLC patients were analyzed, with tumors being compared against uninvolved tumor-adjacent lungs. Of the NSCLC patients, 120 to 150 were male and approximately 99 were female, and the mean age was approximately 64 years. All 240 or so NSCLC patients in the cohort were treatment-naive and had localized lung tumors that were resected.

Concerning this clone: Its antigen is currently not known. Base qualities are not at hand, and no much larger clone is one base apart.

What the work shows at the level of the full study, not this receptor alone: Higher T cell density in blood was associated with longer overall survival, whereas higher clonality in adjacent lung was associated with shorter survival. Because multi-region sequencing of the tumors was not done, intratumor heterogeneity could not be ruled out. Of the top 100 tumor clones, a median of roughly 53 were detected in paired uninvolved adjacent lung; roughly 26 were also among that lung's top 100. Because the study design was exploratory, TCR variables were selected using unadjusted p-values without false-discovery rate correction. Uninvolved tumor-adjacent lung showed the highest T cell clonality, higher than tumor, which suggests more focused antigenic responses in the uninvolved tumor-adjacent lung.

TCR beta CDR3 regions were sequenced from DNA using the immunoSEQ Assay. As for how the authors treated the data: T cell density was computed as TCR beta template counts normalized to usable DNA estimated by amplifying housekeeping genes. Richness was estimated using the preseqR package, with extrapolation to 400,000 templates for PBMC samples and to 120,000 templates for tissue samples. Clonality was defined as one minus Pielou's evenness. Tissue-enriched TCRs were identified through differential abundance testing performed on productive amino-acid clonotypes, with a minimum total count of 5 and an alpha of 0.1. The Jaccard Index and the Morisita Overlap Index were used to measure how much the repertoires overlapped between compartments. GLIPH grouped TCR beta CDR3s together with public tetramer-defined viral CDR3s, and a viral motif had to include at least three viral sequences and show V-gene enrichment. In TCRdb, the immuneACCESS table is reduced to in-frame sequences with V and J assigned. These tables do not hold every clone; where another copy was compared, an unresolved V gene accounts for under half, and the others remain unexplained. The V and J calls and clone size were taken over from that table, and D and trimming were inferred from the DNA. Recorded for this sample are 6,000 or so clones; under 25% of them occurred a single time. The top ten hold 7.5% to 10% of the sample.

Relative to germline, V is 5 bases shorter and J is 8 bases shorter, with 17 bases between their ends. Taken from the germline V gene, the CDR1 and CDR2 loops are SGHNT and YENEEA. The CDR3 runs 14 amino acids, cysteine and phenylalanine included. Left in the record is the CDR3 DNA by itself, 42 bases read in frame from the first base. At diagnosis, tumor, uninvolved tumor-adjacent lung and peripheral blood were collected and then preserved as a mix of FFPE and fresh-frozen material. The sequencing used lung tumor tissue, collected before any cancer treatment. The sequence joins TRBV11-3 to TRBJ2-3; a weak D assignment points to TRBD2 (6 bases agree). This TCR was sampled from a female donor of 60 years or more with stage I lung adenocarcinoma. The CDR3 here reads CASSPSPGSVTQYF. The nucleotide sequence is TGTGCCAGCAGCCCTTCCCCCGGGAGTGTTACGCAGTATTTT.